The 19 T cell receptor beta chains reported below all come from one sample, sequenced in a study of blood T cell repertoires in COVID-19. The table came from immunoSEQ multiplex PCR; TCRdb's copy has only in-frame clones and leaves some out. This table holds about 78,000 clones, about nine tenths found once. The sample taken for sequencing was peripheral blood. Receptors were obtained from a woman aged 60-75 years with acute or convalescent COVID-19.

The genes are TRBV5-1 and TRBJ2-7, with 8 bases aligning to TRBD1. The germline gives CDR1 SGHRS, CDR2 YFSETQ. The CDR3 loop spans 15 amino acids. V lost 4 bases, J lost 3 bases, and 9 bases stayed unmatched. DNA of the CDR3: TGCGCCAGCAGCCCAGACCAGGGGGCTTACTACGAGCAGTACTTC. The encoded protein is CASSPDQGAYYEQYF.

This clone was recorded once. The chain's CDR3 is CASSLISGGNEKLFF. DNA of the CDR3: TGTGCCAGCAGCTTAATTTCGGGGGGTAATGAAAAACTGTTTTTT. V is TRBV7-9 and J is TRBJ1-4; tentative D call: TRBD1 (5 bases). Germline assignment: CDR1 SEHNR and CDR2 FQNEAQ (reference sequence). V was cut by 2 bases and J by 4 bases, with 11 bases left in between. CDR3 length equals 15 residues. The variable domain in full, completed from reference TRBV7-9 and TRBJ1-4, reads DTGVSQNPRHKITKRGQNVTFRCDPISEHNRLYWYRQTLGQGPEFLTYFQNEAQLEKSRLLSDRFSAERPKGSFSTLEIQRTEQGDSAMYLCASSLISGGNEKLFFGSGTQLSVL.

The rearrangement links TRBV28 to TRBJ1-6; 8 nucleotides match TRBD1. Trimming removed 3 bases from V and 2 bases from J; junction bases left unmatched: 3. The germline V gene encodes CDR1 MDHEN and CDR2 SYDVKM. The CDR3 length is 16 residues. This chain's CDR3 is CASSLAGQAYNSPLHF. The CDR3 nucleotides are TGTGCCAGCAGTTTGGCGGGACAGGCCTATAATTCACCCCTCCACTTT. The variable domain in full, with the rest retrieved from reference TRBV28 and TRBJ1-6, is DVKVTQSSRYLVKRTGEKVFLECVQDMDHENMFWYRQDPGLGLRLIYFSYDVKMKEKGDIPEGYSVSREKKERFSLILESASTNQTSMYLCASSLAGQAYNSPLHFGNGTRLTVT.

The genes are TRBV30 and TRBJ1-4; D unclear. The CDR3 loop spans 12 amino acids. Trimming removed 2 bases at V and 12 bases at J, with 13 bases between. From germline, CDR1 is GTSNPN and CDR2 SVGIG (reference sequence). Written as DNA, the CDR3 is TGTGCCTGGAGTTCCCCCGGAAGCGAACTGTTTTTT. Protein product: CAWSSPGSELFF.

The V call is TRBV27, the J call TRBJ1-1, with TRBD1 as a possible D gene (6 bases). There are 17 residues in the CDR3. Germline V gene sequence: CDR1 MNHEY, CDR2 SMNVEV (reference sequence). The V end was cut by 5 bases, the J end by 11 bases, with 30 bases between. DNA for the CDR3: TGTGCCAGCAGTACAAGACAGGCGCCTAAATTCCCCTATAGGGCTTTCTTT. It translates to CASSTRQAPKFPYRAFF.

V and J are TRBV5-1 and TRBJ1-4; D might be TRBD1 (6 bases). V lost 4 bases, J lost 2 bases, and 12 bases lay in between. This CDR3 comprises 15 residues. Germline lookup yields CDR1 SGHRS and CDR2 YFSETQ. In DNA form, the CDR3 reads TGCGCCAGCAGCCCCACAGGGAGTACTAATGAAAAACTGTTTTTT. This encodes CASSPTGSTNEKLFF.

This clone was detected a few times. The CDR3 loop is CASSPRAGHGYTF. The DNA of the CDR3 is TGTGCCAGCAGCCCCCGGGCAGGGCATGGCTACACCTTC. The chain combines TRBV6-2 or TRBV6-3 with TRBJ1-2, with D maybe TRBD1 (5 bases). Germline CDR1 and CDR2: MNHEY and SVGEGT. The V and J ends lost 6 bases and 6 bases respectively, with 14 bases between them. CDR3 length: 13 residues.

As concerns this clone: Different DNA sequences within this sample yield the same CDR3. This chain connects TRBV27 to TRBJ1-2; D is perhaps TRBD1 (5 bases). The CDR3 spans 13 residues. The V end lost 2 bases, the J end lost 6 bases, and 10 bases lay between the germline ends. Per germline, CDR1 MNHEY and CDR2 SMNVEV (reference sequence). The CDR3 sequence is CASSLRGGNGYTF. The DNA of the CDR3 is TGTGCCAGCAGTTTACGGGGGGGAAATGGCTACACCTTC.

This chain connects TRBV18 to TRBJ1-3; no clear D gene. The CDR3 has 14 amino acids. Trimming stripped 3 bases from V and 4 bases from J, with 10 bases between. The germline CDR1 and CDR2 sequences are KGHSH and LQKENI. Here the CDR3 DNA reads TGTGCCAGCTCACCCACCGGAGGCGGAAACACCATATATTTT. This gives the protein CASSPTGGGNTIYF.

The J gene is TRBJ1-1, the V gene TRBV6-6, with TRBD1 as a possible D gene (5 bases). The CDR3 sequence is 13 residues long. The V end was cut by 0 bases, the J end by 4 bases, with 6 bases between. CDR1 MNHNY and CDR2 SVGAGI come from the germline V gene (reference sequence). Written as DNA, the CDR3 is TGTGCCAGCAGTTACTCGGGGGGCACTGAAGCTTTCTTT. Translated: CASSYSGGTEAFF.

This clone was recorded only once. The chain joins TRBV5-1 to TRBJ1-2; D is perhaps TRBD1 (6 bases). The V gene lost 4 bases and the J gene lost 8 bases, with 18 bases spanning the gap. The CDR3 contains 14 residues. Germline V CDR1 and CDR2: SGHRS, YFSETQ. The CDR3 here is CASSRTASIEGYTF. DNA for the CDR3: TGCGCCAGCAGCCGGACAGCCTCTATTGAGGGCTACACCTTC. Full variable domain (remainder filled in from reference TRBV5-1 and TRBJ1-2): KAGVTQTPRYLIKTRGQQVTLSCSPISGHRSVSWYQQTPGQGLQFLFEYFSETQRNKGNFPGRFSGRQFSNSRSEMNVSTLELGDSALYLCASSRTASIEGYTFGSGTRLTVV.

This chain connects TRBV4-3 to TRBJ2-7, with D perhaps TRBD1 (6 bases). CDR1 is LGHNA and CDR2 is YSLEER in the germline V gene. CDR3 length: 16 residues. V dropped 0 bases and J dropped 3 bases, with 15 bases sitting between them. CDR3 loop: CASSQDFQDSFYEQYF. The CDR3 DNA is TGCGCCAGCAGCCAAGATTTTCAGGACAGCTTCTACGAGCAGTACTTC.

The chain joins TRBV7-6 to TRBJ1-1, with a possible D match to TRBD1 (6 bases). Germline-derived CDR1 and CDR2 are SGHVS and FNYEAQ. The CDR3 loop spans 15 amino acids. Trimming took 6 bases from V and 2 from J, leaving 16 bases between them. CDR3 bases: TGTGCCAGCAGGGCGGATACAGGGATCAACACTGAAGCTTTCTTT. Translation: CASRADTGINTEAFF.

The chain couples TRBV7-8 to TRBJ1-1; D not certain. V gave up 0 bases and J gave up 6 bases, with 11 bases separating them. The germline CDR1 and CDR2 sequences are SGHVS and FQNEAQ. The CDR3 covers 14 residues. Here the CDR3 reads CASSLAGPLPEAFF. The CDR3 DNA sequence: TGTGCCAGCAGCTTAGCGGGCCCACTCCCTGAAGCTTTCTTT.

This clone was recorded a few times. The V call is TRBV2, the J call TRBJ2-2; TRBD2 agrees at 8 bases. CDR3 length equals 15 residues. CDR1 is SNHLY and CDR2 is FYNNEI in the germline V gene. The trim removed 7 bases at V and 3 bases at J, leaving 7 bases unmatched. CDR3 residues: CASKAGVVHTGELFF. The CDR3 DNA is TGTGCCAGCAAAGCGGGGGTGGTGCACACCGGGGAGCTGTTTTTT.

The V gene is TRBV11-2, the J gene TRBJ2-7; 7 positions agree with TRBD2. Germline assignment: CDR1 SGHAT and CDR2 FQNNGV. The CDR3 spans 16 residues. Trimming removed 2 bases from V and 3 bases from J; junction bases left unmatched: 10. CDR3: CASSLFPRGRSYEQYF. The CDR3 DNA reads TGTGCCAGCAGCTTATTTCCTCGCGGGAGAAGCTACGAGCAGTACTTC. Full variable domain (rest looked up from reference TRBV11-2 and TRBJ2-7): EAGVAQSPRYKIIEKRQSVAFWCNPISGHATLYWYQQILGQGPKLLIQFQNNGVVDDSQLPKDRFSAERLKGVDSTLKIQPAKLEDSAVYLCASSLFPRGRSYEQYFGPGTRLTVT.

This chain joins TRBV6-5 and TRBJ1-2; TRBD1 might be the D (6 bases). Trimming cost V 2 bases and J 2 bases, with 9 bases left between them. CDR1 is MNHEY and CDR2 is SVGAGI in the germline V gene. This CDR3 has 14 amino acids. CDR3 sequence: CASSYDRTNYGYTF. CDR3 DNA sequence: TGTGCCAGCAGTTACGACAGGACGAACTATGGCTACACCTTC.

Remarks on this clone: Other DNA sequences in the same sample also yield this CDR3. This chain uses TRBV30 with TRBJ1-2; D not resolved. CDR1 and CDR2 (germline): GTSNPN, SVGIG (reference sequence). This CDR3 spans 13 amino acids. V was cut by 0 bases and J by 4 bases, with 9 bases left in between. The CDR3 DNA reads as TGTGCCTGGAGTGTACGAGGTGGCTATGGCTACACCTTC. It codes for CAWSVRGGYGYTF.

V usage is TRBV30 and J usage is TRBJ1-5; D might be TRBD1 (6 bases). The germline V gene has CDR1 GTSNPN and CDR2 SVGIG (reference sequence). The V gene lost 3 bases and the J gene lost 1 base, with 10 bases spanning the gap. This CDR3 is built from 14 residues. The CDR3, as DNA: TGTGCCTGGAGACGTACAGGGAGCAATCAGCCCCAGCATTTT. This gives the protein CAWRRTGSNQPQHF.